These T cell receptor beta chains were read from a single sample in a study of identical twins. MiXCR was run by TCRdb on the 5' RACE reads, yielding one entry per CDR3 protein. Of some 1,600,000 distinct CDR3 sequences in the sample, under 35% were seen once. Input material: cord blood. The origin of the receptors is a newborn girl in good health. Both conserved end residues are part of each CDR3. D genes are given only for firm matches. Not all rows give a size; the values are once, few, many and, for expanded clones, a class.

CASSFSKPGLAGVYEQYF,TGTGCCAGCAGCTTTAGCAAACCGGGACTAGCGGGGGTCTACGAGCAGTACTTC,TRBV7-2,NA,TRBJ2-7,TRBD2
CSASKSGMGTDTQYF,TGCAGTGCTAGTAAATCGGGAATGGGCACAGATACGCAGTATTTT,TRBV20-1,few,TRBJ2-3,NA
CASSSYTSGRAYNEQFF,TGTGCCAGCAGCAGCTACACTAGCGGGAGGGCATACAATGAGCAGTTCTTC,TRBV28,NA,TRBJ2-1,TRBD2
CASSSGDSFTDTQYF,TGCGCCAGCAGCTCAGGGGACAGTTTCACAGATACGCAGTATTTT,TRBV5-1,many,TRBJ2-3,TRBD1
CASSEREGNYGYTF,TGTGCCAGCAGTGAAAGGGAGGGGAACTATGGCTACACCTTC,TRBV2,NA,TRBJ1-2,NA
CASSQTGLGEQFF,TGTGCCAGCAGCCAGACAGGGTTGGGAGAGCAGTTCTTC,TRBV4-2,NA,TRBJ2-1,TRBD1
CASSSTYNSPLHF,TGCGCCAGCAGCTCGACCTATAATTCACCCCTCCACTTT,TRBV5-1,few,TRBJ1-6,NA
CSAGSGSTTDTQYF,TGCAGTGCTGGTAGCGGGAGCACCACAGATACGCAGTATTTT,TRBV20-1,NA,TRBJ2-3,TRBD2
CASSATTGKYGYTF,TGTGCCAGCAGCGCGACTACAGGGAAGTATGGCTACACCTTC,TRBV7-9,NA,TRBJ1-2,NA
CASSFEAGDSNQPQHF,TGTGCCAGCAGCTTCGAGGCAGGTGATAGCAATCAGCCCCAGCATTTT,TRBV5-6,few,TRBJ1-5,NA
CASSQDPKGDGYTF,TGTGCCAGCAGCCAAGATCCGAAGGGCGATGGCTACACCTTC,TRBV3-1,few,TRBJ1-2,NA
CASSLGQGKKDGYGYTF,TGTGCCAGCAGCCTCGGACAGGGGAAAAAGGATGGCTATGGCTACACCTTC,TRBV4-2,NA,TRBJ1-2,TRBD1
CATSAAGLSNYGYTF,TGTGCCACCAGTGCTGCGGGCCTCTCTAACTATGGCTACACCTTC,TRBV24-1,few,TRBJ1-2,NA
CASIIKAGTTYNEQFF,TGTGCCAGCATTATCAAAGCGGGTACCACGTACAATGAGCAGTTCTTC,TRBV6-1,few,TRBJ2-1,NA
CASSLRTAGNTEAFF,TGTGCCAGCAGTCTGCGGACGGCGGGTAACACTGAAGCTTTCTTT,TRBV6-1,NA,TRBJ1-1,NA
CSVEDPGGTYEQYF,TGCAGCGTTGAAGATCCAGGCGGGACATACGAGCAGTACTTC,TRBV29-1,few,TRBJ2-7,NA